This entry lists 28 T cell receptor beta chains sequenced from one sample in a study of response to subunit inactivated influenza vaccine. One entry per CDR3 protein, called by TCRdb with MiXCR from the RT-PCR reads. The data show about 780,000 distinct CDR3 sequences, around a sixth seen once. Sequenced here: PBMCs from blood, sampled about 5 days after vaccination. These receptors all come from a man aged 50-60 years who received an inactivated influenza vaccine.

This clonotype was seen once. V usage is TRBV3-2 and J usage is TRBJ2-2; the table's D call, TRBD2, has no DNA check behind it. TRBV3-2 is a pseudogene. The CDR3 covers 19 residues. CDR3 loop: CARSLPGTSEEGRTGELFF. CDR3 DNA: TGTGCCCGCAGTTTGCCCGGGACTAGCGAGGAGGGCCGAACCGGGGAGCTGTTTTTT.

This clonotype occurred a few times. This chain connects TRBV29-1 to TRBJ1-3, with 8 bases matching TRBD1. Germline CDR1 and CDR2: SQVTM and ANQGSEA. This CDR3 comprises 14 residues. V was pared by 7 bases and J by 2 bases, with 7 bases of the junction left unmatched. This chain's CDR3 is CSARTGQTGNTIYF. CDR3 DNA sequence: TGCAGCGCGAGGACAGGGCAGACTGGAAACACCATATATTTT.

At least ten counts were recorded for this clonotype. The CDR3 DNA sequence: TGTGCCAGCAGTCCAGAGGGGGGGGCCTACAATGAGCAGTTCTTC. Translated, it gives CASSPEGGAYNEQFF. This sequence joins TRBV12-3 or TRBV12-4 and TRBJ2-1; tentatively, D is TRBD2 (7 bases). The CDR3 has 15 amino acids. The ends were cut back, 5 bases at V and 2 bases at J, with 13 bases in the middle.

This clonotype was seen repeatedly, ten times or more. This chain joins TRBV6-2 or TRBV6-3 and TRBJ1-5; D is possibly TRBD1 (5 bases). CDR3 length: 14 residues. Trimming took 6 bases from V and 3 from J, leaving 12 bases between them. Germline V gives CDR1 MNHEY, CDR2 SVGEGT. CDR3 sequence: CASSKGRDNQPQHF. The DNA of the CDR3 is TGTGCCAGCAGCAAGGGGAGGGACAATCAGCCCCAGCATTTT.

CDR3 in DNA: TGTGCCAGCAGCTTAATAATACCTCCGTTACAGGGCTCACCCCTCCACTTT. Its translation: CASSLIIPPLQGSPLHF. The genes are TRBV7-2 and TRBJ1-6; D may be TRBD1 (6 bases). Trimming shortened V by 2 bases and J by 10 bases, and 21 bases separated the two germline ends. From germline, CDR1 is SGHTA and CDR2 FQGNSA. CDR3 length: 17 residues.

The V call is TRBV7-2, the J call TRBJ2-5, with D unresolved. This CDR3 contains 13 residues. Germline assignment: CDR1 SGHTA and CDR2 FQGNSA. Trimming pared 7 bases from V and 4 bases from J, leaving 13 bases between. CDR3 in amino acids: CASTRARGETQYF. The DNA of the CDR3 is TGTGCCAGCACAAGGGCCCGAGGAGAGACCCAGTACTTC.

This clonotype appeared a few times. The chain employs TRBV30 and TRBJ1-1; D remains unclear. Germline loops: CDR1 GTSNPN, CDR2 SVGIG (reference sequence). This CDR3 is 14 amino acids long. Trimming removed 3 bases from V and 0 bases from J, with 11 bases in between. CDR3 protein: CAWRGGPVNTEAFF. The CDR3, as DNA: TGTGCCTGGAGGGGAGGGCCGGTGAACACTGAAGCTTTCTTT.

The V and J genes are TRBV7-8 and TRBJ2-1, with 7 bases matching TRBD1. CDR1 is SGHVS, CDR2 FQNEAQ, per germline. J was trimmed by 6 bases and V by 5 bases; bases with no gene match: 16. This CDR3 has 17 amino acids. DNA for the CDR3: TGTGCCAGCAGCCCCCGGAGGCTGGACAGGAGGTCCAATGAGCAGTTCTTC. Translated, it gives CASSPRRLDRRSNEQFF.

This chain connects TRBV7-3 to TRBJ2-1; 7 bases line up with TRBD1. The J segment lost 1 base and the V segment lost 2 bases, leaving 8 bases of the junction unmatched. CDR1 SGHTA and CDR2 FQGTGA come from the germline V gene. The CDR3 extends over 17 amino acids. The CDR3 spells CASSLLPGTESYNEQFF. Written as DNA, the CDR3 is TGTGCCAGCAGCTTACTTCCGGGGACAGAGTCCTACAATGAGCAGTTCTTC.

The J gene is TRBJ2-5, the V gene TRBV29-1, with D perhaps matching TRBD1 or TRBD2 (7 bases each). The germline gives CDR1 SQVTM, CDR2 ANQGSEA. The CDR3 extends over 16 amino acids. Trimming cost V 6 bases and J 4 bases, with 24 bases left between them. The CDR3 nucleotides read TGCAGCGTCCTTGGGGGGGCCAGGGGGTTCCGAGAGACCCAGTACTTC. This codes for CSVLGGARGFRETQYF.

The chain uses TRBV12-3 or TRBV12-4 and TRBJ2-3, with TRBD1 as a possible D gene (5 bases). Between the trimmed V and J ends, which lost 3 bases and 2 bases, there was a span of 18 bases. The CDR3 extends over 17 amino acids. The CDR3 protein is CASSFLIEAGNTDTQYF. The DNA for the CDR3 is TGTGCCAGCAGTTTCTTAATCGAGGCAGGGAACACAGATACGCAGTATTTT.

The CDR3 bases are TGTGCCAGCAGCCAAGGGAGGACAGGGGGATTGGAAAAACTGTTTTTT. Encoded protein: CASSQGRTGGLEKLFF. The V and J genes are TRBV4-2 and TRBJ1-4, with 10 bases that match TRBD1. Germline CDR1 is LGHNA and CDR2 is YNFKEQ. CDR3 size: 16 residues. V lost 1 base, J lost 8 bases, and 7 bases stayed unmatched.

This clonotype was found a few times. The chain has TRBV20-1 and TRBJ2-3; D may be TRBD1 (6 bases). V was shortened by 0 bases and J by 10 bases, with 23 bases between the two germline ends. The V gene's germline CDR1 is DFQATT and CDR2 SNEGSKA (reference sequence). The CDR3 runs to 16 residues. The CDR3: CSARDFREGGPGAQYF. The CDR3 DNA reads as TGCAGTGCTAGAGATTTTCGCGAAGGAGGCCCAGGGGCGCAGTATTTT.

This sequence joins TRBV5-6 and TRBJ2-1, with D maybe TRBD2 (6 bases). Germline lookup yields CDR1 SGHDT and CDR2 YYEEEE. The CDR3 totals 13 residues. V gave up 0 bases and J gave up 15 bases, with 16 bases separating them. The CDR3 DNA reads TGTGCCAGCAGCTTGGCGCGGGGTCCTGGGTGGTTCTTC. Translated, it gives CASSLARGPGWFF. Complete variable domain (other parts from reference TRBV5-6 and TRBJ2-1): DAGVTQSPTHLIKTRGQQVTLRCSPKSGHDTVSWYQQALGQGPQFIFQYYEEEERQRGNFPDRFSGHQFPNYSSELNVNALLLGDSALYLCASSLARGPGWFFGPGTRLTVL.

As DNA, the CDR3 is TGTGCCAGCTCGGTTGGGGGGGGCGCAGGTTTCGAGCAGTTCTTC. Translated, it gives CASSVGGGAGFEQFF. J is TRBJ2-1 and V is TRBV9; D might be TRBD2 (7 bases). The CDR3 contains 15 residues. Germline V gene data show CDR1 as SGDLS and CDR2 as YYNGEE. The germline V and J ends were trimmed by 7 bases and 10 bases, with 24 bases remaining between them.

This clonotype was recorded a few times. V and J are TRBV6-1 and TRBJ2-7; perhaps D is TRBD1 or TRBD2 (5 bases each). The CDR3 has 13 residues. Germline values: CDR1 MNHNS, CDR2 SASEGT. The V end lost 6 bases, the J end lost 10 bases, and 19 bases lay between the germline ends. This chain's CDR3 is CASRPGAGSLQYF. DNA for the CDR3: TGTGCCAGCAGGCCCGGGGCAGGGAGCTTACAGTACTTC.

This clonotype turned up a few times. This sequence joins TRBV10-2 and TRBJ2-7; 7 bases match TRBD2. CDR1 WSHSY and CDR2 SAAADI come from the germline V gene. V lost 4 bases to trimming and J lost 3 bases; unmatched junction nucleotides: 3. The CDR3 loop spans 13 amino acids. In DNA, the CDR3 is TGCGCCAGCAGTGCGAGGGACTACTACGAGCAGTACTTC. As protein: CASSARDYYEQYF.

This rearrangement joins TRBV10-3 to TRBJ2-7, with TRBD1 matching over 7 bases. The J segment lost 2 bases and the V segment lost 6 bases, leaving 1 base of the junction unmatched. Germline V gives CDR1 ENHRY, CDR2 SYGVKD. This CDR3 is 12 amino acids long. The CDR3 DNA is TGTGCCATCAGCGGACAGGCCTACGAGCAGTACTTC. Translating it yields CAISGQAYEQYF.

This chain links TRBV20-1 with TRBJ1-4; TRBD1 agrees at 7 bases. There are 16 residues in the CDR3. V lost 3 bases, J lost 7 bases, and 14 bases stayed unmatched. Germline CDR1 is DFQATT and CDR2 is SNEGSKA (reference sequence). The CDR3 sequence: CSARVPLTGSGEKLFF. The DNA of the CDR3 is TGCAGTGCTAGGGTTCCGTTGACAGGGTCGGGTGAAAAACTGTTTTTT.

This clonotype was picked up many times. This sequence joins TRBV6-5 and TRBJ2-1; D gene unclear. The germline CDR1 and CDR2 sequences are MNHEY and SVGAGI. The CDR3 consists of 15 residues. V was clipped by 3 bases and J by 0 bases, with 9 bases between them. CDR3 in amino acids: CASSYEISSYNEQFF. CDR3 DNA sequence: TGTGCCAGCAGTTATGAAATTAGCTCCTACAATGAGCAGTTCTTC.

This clonotype was seen just once. The chain combines TRBV20-1 with TRBJ2-3; 9 bases fit TRBD2. Germline V gives CDR1 DFQATT, CDR2 SNEGSKA (reference sequence). The V and J ends lost 5 bases and 7 bases, in that order; junction bases with no gene match: 13. This CDR3 comprises 15 residues. The CDR3 here is CSAYPTSGLRHTQYF. CDR3 coding DNA: TGCAGTGCTTACCCGACTAGCGGTCTCAGGCATACGCAGTATTTT.

The sample holds a few counts of this clonotype. The chain joins TRBV12-3 or TRBV12-4 to TRBJ2-3; 12 nucleotides line up with TRBD2. The CDR3 contains 16 residues. V trimming: 6 bases; J trimming: 4 bases; junction bases outside the gene matches: 8. CDR3 nucleotide sequence: TGTGCCAGCAGAACATATCTAGCGGGGGGGGCAGATACGCAGTATTTT. This codes for CASRTYLAGGADTQYF.

This clonotype was detected a few times. The chain links TRBV9 to TRBJ2-3; no clear D gene. The CDR3 extends over 15 amino acids. The V end lost 0 bases, the J end lost 1 base, and 9 bases lay between the germline ends. Germline lookup yields CDR1 SGDLS and CDR2 YYNGEE. The DNA of the CDR3 is TGTGCCAGCAGCGTAGCAGGCGACGGCACAGATACGCAGTATTTT. Its protein is CASSVAGDGTDTQYF.

The chain carries TRBV20-1 and TRBJ2-3; D might be TRBD2 (6 bases). Trimming cost V 0 bases and J 6 bases, with 16 bases left between them. Germline V lookup: CDR1 DFQATT, CDR2 SNEGSKA (reference sequence). The CDR3 is made up of 15 amino acids. DNA of the CDR3: TGCAGTGCTAGAGATCCACGGGGGAGCCCCGATACGCAGTATTTT. It yields the protein CSARDPRGSPDTQYF.

This clonotype came up many times. The chain is built from TRBV10-1 and TRBJ2-1, with 7 bases aligning to TRBD2. In germline, CDR1 is WNHNN, CDR2 SYGVQD (reference sequence). J was trimmed by 5 bases and V by 3 bases; bases with no gene match: 4. This CDR3 comprises 14 residues. The CDR3 DNA is TGCGCCAGCAGTGATCCGGGACTAAACAATGAGCAGTTCTTC. It yields the protein CASSDPGLNNEQFF.

The rearrangement joins TRBV12-3 or TRBV12-4 to TRBJ2-5; TRBD2 aligns across 12 bases. This CDR3 has 16 amino acids. Trimming removed 6 bases from V and 5 bases from J; junction bases left unmatched: 10. CDR3 sequence (DNA): TGTGCCAGCAGCCCGACTAGCGGGGGAATTTCGGAGACCCAGTACTTC. It specifies CASSPTSGGISETQYF.

This clonotype turned up a few times. The chain carries TRBV5-1 and TRBJ2-7; 10 bases are a match to TRBD1. The CDR3 runs to 14 residues. The J segment lost 5 bases and the V segment lost 4 bases, leaving 6 bases of the junction unmatched. Germline CDR1 is SGHRS and CDR2 is YFSETQ. The CDR3 DNA reads as TGCGCCAGCAGCGCCACCGGGACAGGGGACGAGCAGTACTTC. This encodes CASSATGTGDEQYF.

Written as DNA, the CDR3 is TGTGCCAGCAGCCGCCTGGCGGCGGAGTACAATGAGCAGTTCTTC. This encodes CASSRLAAEYNEQFF. J is TRBJ2-1 and V is TRBV12-3 or TRBV12-4; D gene ambiguous. Trimming removed 6 bases at V and 4 bases at J, with 16 bases between. The CDR3 sequence is 15 residues long.